These 27 T cell receptor beta chains were all obtained from the same sample, sequenced in a study of breast tumors, draining lymph nodes, adjacent tissues. Using its own MiXCR run on the multiplex PCR reads, TCRdb lists one record per CDR3 protein. Of around 140,000 distinct CDR3 sequences in the sample, under 25% were seen once. Axillary draining lymph nodes of breast cancer patients supplied the node samples. The sequencing sample was made of axillary lymph node tissue. All receptors come from a female donor with breast cancer. Some clones in this sample may be carry-over from other donors' samples.

This clonotype was found many times. This chain links TRBV4-2 with TRBJ2-5; D may be TRBD2 (6 bases). The CDR3 spans 13 residues. Germline CDR1 reads LGHNA; CDR2 reads YNFKEQ. V dropped 4 bases and J dropped 4 bases, with 10 bases sitting between them. The CDR3 here is CASSRTIGETQYF. In DNA form, the CDR3 reads TGTGCCAGCAGCCGGACTATTGGAGAGACCCAGTACTTC.

This clonotype was observed a few times. V is TRBV28 and J is TRBJ1-3; D may be TRBD1 (6 bases). Per germline, CDR1 MDHEN and CDR2 SYDVKM. The length of the CDR3 is 11 residues. The ends were cut back, 3 bases at V and 14 bases at J, with 11 bases in the middle. The CDR3 nucleotides read TGTGCCAGCAGTTTCAAGGGGGATCTATATTTT. Translation gives CASSFKGDLYF.

In this sample, this clonotype turned up a few times. The rearrangement uses TRBV28 and TRBJ1-4; TRBD1 matches 8 bases. The length of the CDR3 is 12 residues. From germline, CDR1 is MDHEN and CDR2 SYDVKM. V gave up 6 bases and J gave up 8 bases; unmatched junction bases: 2. CDR3: CASSRGREKLFF. The CDR3 DNA is TGTGCCAGCAGCAGGGGGCGCGAAAAACTGTTTTTT.

As for this clonotype: Since no conserved phenylalanine or tryptophan closes the CDR3, a read error is the likely cause. The chain recombines TRBV6-5 with TRBJ1-5; no firm D call. CDR3 length: 13 residues. V shed 2 bases and J shed 2 bases, with 4 bases lying between them. The germline V gene has CDR1 MNHEY and CDR2 SVGAGI. This CDR3 is CASSYGRNQPQHV. CDR3 sequence (DNA): TGTGCCAGCAGTTACGGTCGCAATCAGCCCCAGCATGTT.

This clonotype has at least ten counts. This chain links TRBV2 with TRBJ1-6; D is unresolved. Trimming removed 6 bases from V and 6 bases from J, with 15 bases in between. CDR1 and CDR2 (germline): SNHLY, FYNNEI. The CDR3 extends over 15 amino acids. In DNA, the CDR3 is TGTGCCAGCAGGGCCGGATTGGGCTTTAATTCACCCCTCCACTTT. Protein product: CASRAGLGFNSPLHF.

With respect to this clonotype: It may be a read error: a sequence one base away is much more abundant. The J gene is TRBJ2-5, the V gene TRBV20-1; the match to TRBD2 covers 13 bases. This CDR3 region has 14 residues. V was clipped by 6 bases and J by 9 bases; unmatched bases: 10. Germline V gives CDR1 DFQATT, CDR2 SNEGSKA (reference sequence). The CDR3 here is CSARTSGSIEAQYF. The CDR3 nucleotides are TGCAGTGCAAGGACTAGCGGGAGTATTGAGGCCCAGTACTTC.

This clonotype was counted many times. This sequence joins TRBV20-1 and TRBJ2-3; the match to TRBD2 covers 9 bases. Germline V gene lookup returns CDR1 DFQATT and CDR2 SNEGSKA (reference sequence). The CDR3 loop spans 16 amino acids. V lost 1 base, J lost 2 bases, and 7 bases stayed unmatched. CDR3 coding DNA: TGCAGTGCTAGAGGGATTAGCGGGAGAGCCACAGATACGCAGTATTTT. Translating gives CSARGISGRATDTQYF.

This clonotype was picked up many times. The chain recombines TRBV4-3 with TRBJ1-2; D unclear. The V end lost 0 bases, the J end lost 8 bases, and 10 bases lay between the germline ends. Germline assignment: CDR1 LGHNA and CDR2 YSLEER. The CDR3 is 13 residues long. The CDR3 bases are TGCGCCAGCAGCCAAGATGCGGCCGCCGGCTACACCTTC. Protein: CASSQDAAAGYTF.

This clonotype has ten or more counts. Here the CDR3 reads CASSAGTLSYNEQFF. DNA for the CDR3: TGTGCCAGCAGCGCCGGGACACTCTCCTACAATGAGCAGTTCTTC. The V and J genes are TRBV9 and TRBJ2-1, with D possibly being TRBD1 (6 bases). This CDR3 is 15 amino acids long. The germline gives CDR1 SGDLS, CDR2 YYNGEE. V dropped 3 bases and J dropped 0 bases, with 10 bases sitting between them.

This chain links TRBV12-3 or TRBV12-4 with TRBJ1-1; the D gene is possibly TRBD1 (5 bases). The CDR3 consists of 13 residues. The ends were cut back, 2 bases at V and 5 bases at J, with 9 bases in the middle. The CDR3 region is CASSLKAGTEAFF. The CDR3, as DNA: TGTGCCAGCAGTTTAAAAGCAGGGACTGAAGCTTTCTTT.

There are many counts of this clonotype. The rearrangement links TRBV15 to TRBJ2-2, with D unclear. This CDR3 comprises 13 residues. Germline lookup yields CDR1 LNHNV and CDR2 YYDKDF (reference sequence). Trimming removed 4 bases from V and 4 bases from J, with 7 bases in between. In DNA form, the CDR3 reads TGTGCCACCAGCAAGAAGGGCACCGGGGAGCTGTTTTTT. This sequence encodes CATSKKGTGELFF.

This clonotype was seen once. A much more abundant neighbour one base away suggests this may be a read error. The chain combines TRBV2 with TRBJ2-1; the D call may be TRBD1 or TRBD2 (5 bases each). The CDR3 has 13 amino acids. Germline CDR1 SNHLY, CDR2 FYNNEI. The CDR3 loop is CASGRNRGDERFF. In nucleotides, the CDR3 is TGTGCCAGCGGGCGCAATCGGGGCGATGAGCGGTTCTTC.

Regarding this clonotype: One end of the junction does not line up with germline, which may come from a read error. The chain recombines TRBV5-1 with TRBJ2-2; 11 bases are a match to TRBD2. Germline V gene sequence: CDR1 SGHRS, CDR2 YFSETQ. This CDR3 comprises 20 residues. The chain's CDR3 is CASSLGRFTSGRMYTGGLFF. In DNA, the CDR3 is TGCGCCAGCAGCTTGGGGCGATTCACTAGCGGGAGAATGTATACCGGGGGGCTGTTTTTT.

This clonotype was detected many times. The chain employs TRBV4-1 and TRBJ1-6, with D hard to call. V shed 0 bases and J shed 5 bases, with 8 bases lying between them. CDR3 length: 15 amino acids. Germline lookup yields CDR1 MGHRA and CDR2 YSYEKL. The CDR3 sequence: CASSQEILHNSPLHF. DNA of the CDR3: TGCGCCAGCAGCCAAGAGATCCTCCATAATTCACCCCTCCACTTT.

With respect to this clonotype: A much larger clonotype is one base distant, so this may be a read error. Because it lacks the conserved phenylalanine or tryptophan at the end, this CDR3 is likely a read error. V and J are TRBV5-4 and TRBJ2-1; D not certain. The CDR3 length is 12 residues. Trimming shortened V by 1 base and J by 5 bases, and 4 bases separated the two germline ends. Germline values: CDR1 SGHNT, CDR2 YYREEE (reference sequence). CDR3 sequence reads: CASSLSDNEQFS. DNA of the CDR3: TGTGCCAGCAGCTTGTCCGACAATGAGCAGTTCTCC.

This clonotype appeared a few times. The chain employs TRBV6-5 and TRBJ1-6; D ambiguous. V dropped 4 bases and J dropped 13 bases, with 17 bases sitting between them. Germline lookup yields CDR1 MNHEY and CDR2 SVGAGI. The CDR3 is 14 residues long. CDR3: CASSSRQDIAPLHF. Here the CDR3 DNA reads TGTGCCAGCAGTTCCAGACAAGATATAGCGCCCCTCCACTTT.

This clonotype appeared many times. The CDR3 nucleotides are TGTGCCAGCAGTTTGGGTGGACAGGGGGCTTACAATTCACCCCTCCACTTT. Protein product: CASSLGGQGAYNSPLHF. This sequence joins TRBV27 and TRBJ1-6; 11 bases are a match to TRBD1. The CDR3 runs 17 residues. V lost 3 bases to trimming and J lost 7 bases; unmatched junction nucleotides: 8. Germline assignment: CDR1 MNHEY and CDR2 SMNVEV (reference sequence).

CDR3 sequence reads: CASGPARAGGSYGYTF. The DNA of the CDR3 is TGTGCCAGCGGTCCCGCCAGAGCAGGGGGCTCTTATGGCTACACCTTC. The chain is built from TRBV3-1 and TRBJ1-2, with 8 bases aligning to TRBD1. The junction had 16 bases not matched to a gene; V was cut back by 8 bases and J by 5 bases. In germline, CDR1 is LGHDT, CDR2 YNNKEL (reference sequence). The CDR3 spans 16 residues.

The V call is TRBV24-1, the J call TRBJ1-1, with 8 positions matching TRBD1. J gave up 1 base and V 7 bases, and 7 bases lay outside the gene matches. This CDR3 has 15 amino acids. Germline V gene lookup returns CDR1 KGHDR and CDR2 SFDVKD. CDR3 residues: CATRPRTGQNTEAFF. The CDR3 DNA sequence: TGTGCCACCAGGCCCCGGACAGGGCAGAACACTGAAGCTTTCTTT.

The chain joins TRBV2 to TRBJ1-2; tentative D call: TRBD1 (5 bases). The ends were cut back, 2 bases at V and 8 bases at J, with 15 bases in the middle. The CDR3 totals 14 residues. Germline-derived CDR1 and CDR2 are SNHLY and FYNNEI. This CDR3 reads CASSESRGLAGYTF. CDR3 nucleotides: TGTGCCAGCAGTGAAAGTCGGGGACTAGCGGGCTACACCTTC.

Ten or more counts support this clonotype. The chain employs TRBV20-1 and TRBJ2-1, with 12 bases matching TRBD2. The trim removed 0 bases at V and 6 bases at J, leaving 3 bases unmatched. Looked up from germline, CDR1 is DFQATT and CDR2 is SNEGSKA (reference sequence). The CDR3 covers 15 residues. The CDR3 region has the DNA TGCAGTGCTAGAGACCGGACTAGCGGGATCAATGAGCAGTTCTTC. This gives the protein CSARDRTSGINEQFF.

This clonotype was picked up many times. The chain is built from TRBV9 and TRBJ1-2, with D unresolved. Trimming cost V 3 bases and J 8 bases, with 14 bases left between them. The CDR3 runs to 13 residues. Germline CDR1 is SGDLS and CDR2 is YYNGEE. The CDR3 nucleotides are TGTGCCAGCAGCGACCGGGATCTGGGGGGCTACACCTTC. Its protein product is CASSDRDLGGYTF.

This clonotype was picked up many times. The V call is TRBV20-1, the J call TRBJ2-3, with D maybe TRBD2 (6 bases). V lost 1 base, J lost 4 bases, and 9 bases lay in between. This CDR3 spans 13 amino acids. Germline CDR1 and CDR2: DFQATT and SNEGSKA (reference sequence). CDR3 protein: CSARGRGPDTQYF. CDR3 DNA sequence: TGCAGTGCTAGAGGGCGGGGCCCAGATACGCAGTATTTT.

This clonotype was picked up many times. The chain recombines TRBV11-2 with TRBJ2-7, with D possibly TRBD1 on 6 matching bases. This CDR3 has 12 amino acids. V lost 5 bases and J 4 bases, leaving 9 bases between the germline ends. The germline gives CDR1 SGHAT, CDR2 FQNNGV. The CDR3 DNA is TGTGCCAGCAGCGAGGACAGATACGAGCAGTACTTC. The encoded protein is CASSEDRYEQYF.

This clonotype has a handful of counts. The V gene is TRBV9, the J gene TRBJ2-2, with 13 bases lining up with TRBD2. Trimming at V came to 4 bases and at J to 7 bases, leaving 22 bases not matched to a gene. The CDR3 consists of 21 residues. The germline V gene has CDR1 SGDLS and CDR2 YYNGEE. The CDR3 sequence is CASSLPSEGTSGKGNHGELFF. The DNA of the CDR3 is TGTGCCAGCAGCCTACCAAGCGAAGGGACTAGCGGGAAAGGGAATCACGGGGAGCTGTTTTTT.

As for this clonotype: A much bigger clone sits one base away, suggesting this may be a read error. The gene calls are TRBV6-5 and TRBJ2-7; 9 nucleotides align to TRBD1. This CDR3 contains 15 residues. Per germline, CDR1 MNHEY and CDR2 SVGAGI. With 5 bases clipped from V and 7 bases from J, the junction kept 12 bases outside the gene matches. CDR3 in DNA: TGTGCCAGCAGTCACCGTGGGACAGGGTCGACGGAGCAGTACTTC. As protein: CASSHRGTGSTEQYF.

Of note for this clonotype: A much larger clone differs by one base, so this may be a read error. The chain carries TRBV20-1 and TRBJ1-5, with unresolved D. V lost 2 bases to trimming and J lost 4 bases, with 9 bases between them. The CDR3 is 13 residues long. Germline V gene data show CDR1 as DFQATT and CDR2 as SNEGSKA (reference sequence). DNA for the CDR3: TGCAGTGCTAGAATCAAGGAAAATCAGCCCCAGCATTTT. Translated, it gives CSARIKENQPQHF.